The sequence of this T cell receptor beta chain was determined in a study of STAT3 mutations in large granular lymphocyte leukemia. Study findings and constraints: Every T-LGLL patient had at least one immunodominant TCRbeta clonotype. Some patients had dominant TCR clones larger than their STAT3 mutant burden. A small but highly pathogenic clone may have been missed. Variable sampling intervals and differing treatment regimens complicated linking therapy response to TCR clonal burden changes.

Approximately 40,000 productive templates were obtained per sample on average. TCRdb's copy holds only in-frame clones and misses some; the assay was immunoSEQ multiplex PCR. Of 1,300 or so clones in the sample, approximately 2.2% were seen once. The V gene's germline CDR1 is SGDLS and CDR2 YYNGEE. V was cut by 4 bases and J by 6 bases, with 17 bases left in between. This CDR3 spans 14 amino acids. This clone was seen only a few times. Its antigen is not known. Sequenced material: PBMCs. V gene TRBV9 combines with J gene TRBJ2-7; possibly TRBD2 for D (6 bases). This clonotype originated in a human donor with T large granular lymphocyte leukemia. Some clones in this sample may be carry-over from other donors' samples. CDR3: CASSLRSMGGEQYF. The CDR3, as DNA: TGTGCCAGCAGCCTCAGGTCCATGGGGGGCGAGCAGTACTTC.